Each of the 20 T cell receptor beta chains below was sequenced from the same sample in a study of long-term antiretroviral therapy in people with HIV. The immunoSEQ assay was v3.0, run at survey level. Here immunoSEQ multiplex PCR was the method, and the copy in TCRdb shows in-frame clones only, minus some. The sample yields more than 10,000 clones, about 77% seen once. Sequenced material: unsorted PBMCs, taken 1.3 years after starting antiretroviral therapy. All receptors derive from a woman aged 18-29 years with HIV.

The chain uses TRBV14 and TRBJ1-1, with 7 bases matching TRBD1. There are 15 residues in the CDR3. Germline loops: CDR1 SGHDN, CDR2 FVKESK. The V and J ends lost 4 bases and 4 bases, in that order; junction bases with no gene match: 9. The CDR3 coding sequence is TGTGCCAGCAGCCCTTGGACAGGTAAAGGCACTGAAGCTTTCTTT. Protein sequence: CASSPWTGKGTEAFF. Based on the CDR3 plus reference TRBV14 and TRBJ1-1, the full variable domain is EAGVTQFPSHSVIEKGQTVTLRCDPISGHDNLYWYRRVMGKEIKFLLHFVKESKQDESGMPNNRFLAERTGGTYSTLKVQPAELEDSGVYFCASSPWTGKGTEAFFGQGTRLTVV.

The V and J genes are TRBV11-2 and TRBJ2-7; 14 nucleotides match TRBD2. The CDR3 has 16 amino acids. Germline CDR1 is SGHAT and CDR2 is FQNNGV. V shed 5 bases and J 6 bases; nucleotides not matched to a gene: 9. CDR3: CASSPNLGLAGGEQYF. CDR3 DNA sequence: TGTGCCAGCAGCCCTAATCTAGGACTAGCGGGAGGCGAGCAGTACTTC.

This sequence joins TRBV28 and TRBJ2-7; D may be TRBD1 (5 bases). Germline assignment: CDR1 MDHEN and CDR2 SYDVKM. The length of the CDR3 is 16 residues. V was cut by 2 bases and J by 2 bases, with 16 bases left in between. The CDR3, as DNA: TGTGCCAGCAGTTTACTGACAACAGGACGTACCTACGAGCAGTACTTC. Translating it yields CASSLLTTGRTYEQYF.

This chain connects TRBV25-1 to TRBJ1-1, with D perhaps TRBD1 (5 bases). CDR1 is MGHDK, CDR2 SYGVNS, per germline. The CDR3 covers 15 residues. V lost 3 bases and J lost 6, with 17 bases in between. The DNA for the CDR3 is TGTGCCAGCAGTGACCCCAGGCAGGGACTAGCTGAAGCTTTCTTT. Amino acid sequence: CASSDPRQGLAEAFF. The full variable domain, completed using reference TRBV25-1 and TRBJ1-1, is EADIYQTPRYLVIGTGKKITLECSQTMGHDKMYWYQQDPGMELHLIHYSYGVNSTEKGDLSSESTVSRIRTEHFPLTLESARPSHTSQYLCASSDPRQGLAEAFFGQGTRLTVV.

V is TRBV5-1 and J is TRBJ2-2; 8 nucleotides line up with TRBD1. CDR1 is SGHRS and CDR2 is YFSETQ in the germline V gene. Germline trimming cut 4 bases from V and 1 base from J; bases unmatched to any gene: 9. The CDR3 has 17 amino acids. The CDR3 region is CASSDPGQGGNTGELFF. For the CDR3, the DNA is TGCGCCAGCAGCGATCCCGGACAGGGAGGGAACACCGGGGAGCTGTTTTTT.

CDR3 sequence reads: CASSQRRGREETQYF. CDR3 nucleotide sequence: TGTGCCAGCAGCCAGAGGCGAGGAAGGGAAGAGACCCAGTACTTC. V and J are TRBV7-9 and TRBJ2-5; D ambiguous. The CDR3 consists of 15 residues. Germline lookup yields CDR1 SEHNR and CDR2 FQNEAQ (reference sequence). V lost 5 bases and J 3 bases, leaving 16 bases between the germline ends.

The chain uses TRBV5-1 and TRBJ2-3; 14 bases are shared with TRBD2. V lost 3 bases and J lost 5; bases outside the gene matches: 2. Per the germline V gene, CDR1 is SGHRS and CDR2 is YFSETQ. This CDR3 region has 15 residues. The DNA for the CDR3 is TGCGCCAGCAGCTCCGGGACTAGCGGGAGAGATACGCAGTATTTT. It specifies CASSSGTSGRDTQYF.

CDR3 nucleotides: TGTGCCAGCAGTACGCCAGGGTTCGTCGGGGAGCTGTTTTTT. It encodes CASSTPGFVGELFF. The rearrangement joins TRBV7-2 to TRBJ2-2, with D perhaps TRBD1 (5 bases). Per germline, CDR1 SGHTA and CDR2 FQGNSA. Trimming took off 6 bases at V and 7 bases at J, with 15 bases between the two ends. There are 14 residues in the CDR3.

The chain carries TRBV7-9 and TRBJ1-1; D is undetermined. CDR1 and CDR2 (germline): SEHNR, FQNEAQ (reference sequence). This CDR3 has 13 amino acids. The V end was cut by 2 bases, the J end by 1 base, with 5 bases between. CDR3 amino acids: CASSLTPNTEAFF. CDR3 sequence (DNA): TGTGCCAGCAGCTTAACGCCGAACACTGAAGCTTTCTTT.

The chain couples TRBV29-1 to TRBJ2-5; TRBD2 might be the D (6 bases). The V and J ends lost 5 bases and 5 bases respectively, with 15 bases between them. The CDR3 runs to 13 residues. Looked up from germline, CDR1 is SQVTM and CDR2 is ANQGSEA. The CDR3, as DNA: TGCAGCGTTAATAGAAAGGGAGGCGAGACCCAGTACTTC. It codes for CSVNRKGGETQYF.

The chain recombines TRBV6-6 with TRBJ2-7; 8 nucleotides match TRBD1. The ends lost 0 bases at V and 12 bases at J; junction bases unmatched: 4. This CDR3 region has 12 residues. Germline values: CDR1 MNHNY, CDR2 SVGAGI (reference sequence). The CDR3 DNA is TGTGCCAGCAGTTACTCGACAGGGGCCGCGTACTTC. Protein sequence: CASSYSTGAAYF.

The V and J genes are TRBV13 and TRBJ2-1; D is unclear. The germline gives CDR1 PRHDT, CDR2 FYEKMQ (reference sequence). The CDR3 spans 12 residues. V was shortened by 1 base and J by 9 bases, with 7 bases between the two germline ends. CDR3 loop: CASSLVTAEQFF. CDR3 nucleotide sequence: TGTGCCAGCAGCTTAGTAACTGCTGAGCAGTTCTTC.

The chain joins TRBV20-1 to TRBJ2-2; 8 bases are a match to TRBD1. CDR1 and CDR2 (germline): DFQATT, SNEGSKA (reference sequence). V gave up 3 bases and J gave up 10 bases; unmatched junction bases: 1. This CDR3 spans 11 amino acids. The CDR3 reads CSARDREELFF. The CDR3 DNA reads as TGCAGTGCTAGGGACAGGGAGGAGCTGTTTTTT.

V is TRBV7-9 and J is TRBJ2-3; TRBD1 matches 7 bases. Losses at the gene ends were 5 bases for V and 2 bases for J; bases not matched to a gene: 10. Germline CDR1 SEHNR, CDR2 FQNEAQ (reference sequence). The CDR3 consists of 16 residues. CDR3: CASSQPGDRTTDTQYF. The DNA of the CDR3 is TGTGCCAGCAGCCAACCAGGGGACAGAACCACAGATACGCAGTATTTT.

The chain links TRBV2 to TRBJ1-2; TRBD1 might be the D (6 bases). Trimming cost V 6 bases and J 4 bases, with 9 bases left between them. Germline V gene data show CDR1 as SNHLY and CDR2 as FYNNEI. The CDR3 consists of 12 residues. CDR3 protein: CASRGTTYGYTF. CDR3 DNA: TGTGCCAGCAGGGGGACAACCTATGGCTACACCTTC.

This clone counts as medium-sized (0.01 to 0.1%). The chain combines TRBV5-6 with TRBJ1-2, with D perhaps TRBD1 (6 bases). The length of the CDR3 is 13 residues. Germline V CDR1 and CDR2: SGHDT, YYEEEE. With 4 bases removed from V and 5 bases from J, the gap between germline ends came to 12 bases. CDR3 sequence: CASSNGQTYGYTF. The CDR3 DNA follows: TGTGCCAGCAGCAACGGACAGACGTATGGCTACACCTTC.

The gene calls are TRBV6-5 and TRBJ1-1; tentative D call: TRBD1 (6 bases). Deletions cut 6 bases from V and 1 base from J, with 12 bases between. Germline values: CDR1 MNHEY, CDR2 SVGAGI. This CDR3 contains 14 residues. The CDR3 loop is CASRKGQTNTEAFF. The DNA for the CDR3 is TGTGCCAGCAGAAAAGGACAGACGAACACTGAAGCTTTCTTT.

The rearrangement uses TRBV29-1 and TRBJ2-1; a weak D match, TRBD2 (6 bases). Germline loops: CDR1 SQVTM, CDR2 ANQGSEA. Deletions cut 7 bases from V and 6 bases from J, with 19 bases between. The CDR3 length is 14 residues. This CDR3 reads CSGAKFGRSNEQFF. DNA of the CDR3: TGCAGCGGAGCAAAATTCGGGAGAAGCAATGAGCAGTTCTTC.

In this sample, this clone turned up a few times. The gene calls are TRBV5-1 and TRBJ2-2; D remains unclear. CDR3 length: 14 amino acids. The germline V gene has CDR1 SGHRS and CDR2 YFSETQ. The V and J ends lost 3 bases and 4 bases respectively, with 10 bases between them. CDR3 nucleotides: TGCGCCAGCAGCTCTCCTTTAAGCACCGGGGAGCTGTTTTTT. Amino acids: CASSSPLSTGELFF.

The genes are TRBV5-1 and TRBJ1-1; 8 bases are a match to TRBD1. The CDR3 runs to 15 residues. The V segment lost 4 bases and the J segment 0 bases; nucleotides outside the gene matches: 5. CDR1 and CDR2 (germline): SGHRS, YFSETQ. This chain's CDR3 is CASSVKQGVNTEAFF. CDR3 nucleotides: TGCGCCAGCAGCGTCAAACAGGGGGTGAACACTGAAGCTTTCTTT.